Listed here is a single T cell receptor beta chain. The record originates from a study of control samples from healthy donors and cancer patients. CDR1 and CDR2 (germline): GTSNPN, SVGIG (reference sequence). CDR3 length: 15 residues. J gave up 8 bases and V 4 bases, and 8 bases lay outside the gene matches. Assay used: immunoSEQ multiplex PCR; TCRdb lists only in-frame clones, some missing. This table has some 95,000 clones, around three quarters appearing once. The V and J genes are TRBV30 and TRBJ1-6, with 10 bases that match TRBD1. The TCR originated in a woman in her twenties or thirties in good health. Sequenced input: blood. The CDR3 reads CAWTPPDRGYSPLHF. The CDR3 nucleotides read TGTGCCTGGACCCCCCCGGACAGGGGGTATTCACCCCTCCACTTT.